These 22 T cell receptor beta chains share one sample of origin, sequenced in a study of T cells in Graves' hyperthyroidism and ophthalmopathy. It was RNA transcripts that yielded the amplified TCR beta CDR3 regions. An initial round of RT-PCR targeting the TCR CDR3 relied on the HTBI primer set. TCRdb reprocessed the multiplex PCR reads via MiXCR and lists one record per CDR3 protein. The table records around 600,000 distinct CDR3 sequences, around 15% of them present only once. The sample comprised blood. These receptors were taken from a woman in her fifties or sixties with Graves' ophthalmopathy.

This clonotype has ten or more counts. The chain links TRBV4-3 to TRBJ2-4, with D perhaps assigned TRBD1 or TRBD2 (5 bases each). This CDR3 is 15 amino acids long. Germline CDR1 and CDR2: LGHNA and YSLEER. Trimming removed 5 bases at V and 0 bases at J, with 11 bases between. This CDR3 reads CASSGGPGAKNIQYF. The DNA of the CDR3 is TGCGCCAGCAGCGGGGGACCGGGAGCCAAAAACATTCAGTACTTC.

Details on this clonotype: This clone may be a read error of a much larger clone one base away. This sequence joins TRBV14 and TRBJ1-1; D not certain. The germline V gene encodes CDR1 SGHDN and CDR2 FVKESK. V was shortened by 6 bases and J by 5 bases, with 16 bases between the two germline ends. The CDR3 loop spans 14 amino acids. This CDR3 is CASSVLGGKTEAFF. As DNA, the CDR3 is TGTGCCAGCAGTGTCCTGGGTGGGAAGACTGAAGCTTTCTTT.

Concerning this clonotype: At one of its ends the junction is not consistent with the germline gene, which may arise from a read error. The chain employs TRBV12-3 or TRBV12-4 and TRBJ2-3, with D unresolved. The CDR3 totals 14 residues. The CDR3 bases are TGTGCCAGCAGTTTCACCAGGCCCACAGATACGCAGTATTTC. It codes for CASSFTRPTDTQYF.

In regard to this clonotype: Just one base apart from a much larger clone, this may be a read error. The chain combines TRBV6-2 or TRBV6-3 with TRBJ2-5; a possible D gene is TRBD1 (5 bases). There are 16 residues in the CDR3. The germline V gene encodes CDR1 MNHEY and CDR2 SVGEGT. V was cut by 4 bases and J by 0 bases, with 15 bases left in between. CDR3 DNA sequence: TGTGCCAGCAGTTTGGTCGGACAAGCAGACCAAGAGACCCAGTACTTC. As protein: CASSLVGQADQETQYF.

This clonotype was seen only a few times. The rearrangement links TRBV20-1 to TRBJ2-2; TRBD2 aligns across 15 bases. V shed 5 bases and J 3 bases; nucleotides not matched to a gene: 1. The CDR3 spans 15 residues. CDR1 is DFQATT and CDR2 is SNEGSKA in the germline V gene (reference sequence). For the CDR3, the DNA is TGCAGTGCTTGGACTAGCGGGAGGGACACCGGGGAGCTGTTTTTT. Its translation: CSAWTSGRDTGELFF.

CDR3 loop: CASSLDARGELFF. The DNA for the CDR3 is TGTGCCAGCAGTTTAGATGCGAGGGGGGAGCTGTTTTTT. The gene calls are TRBV12-3 or TRBV12-4 and TRBJ2-2, with D unclear. The CDR3 sequence is 13 residues long. V shed 1 base and J shed 8 bases, with 8 bases lying between them.

This clonotype has at least ten counts. The gene calls are TRBV10-3 and TRBJ1-2; 8 nucleotides line up with TRBD1. The CDR3 length is 14 residues. V was pared by 5 bases and J by 2 bases, with 4 bases of the junction left unmatched. Germline CDR1 ENHRY, CDR2 SYGVKD. In nucleotides, the CDR3 is TGTGCCATCAGTAGCAGACAGGGGAACTATGGCTACACCTTC. This translates into CAISSRQGNYGYTF.

This clonotype came up many times. The chain combines TRBV27 with TRBJ1-4; D gene unclear. Germline CDR1 and CDR2: MNHEY and SMNVEV (reference sequence). The CDR3 runs 14 residues. V was cut by 5 bases and J by 9 bases, with 16 bases left in between. CDR3 loop: CASSLSLFPQKLFF. Written as DNA, the CDR3 is TGTGCCAGCAGTCTAAGTTTATTCCCCCAAAAACTGTTTTTT.

The chain carries TRBV4-3 and TRBJ2-7; the D gene is possibly TRBD1 (6 bases). The CDR3 runs to 14 residues. V was trimmed by 4 bases and J by 7 bases, leaving 17 bases between them. In germline, CDR1 is LGHNA, CDR2 YSLEER. Here the CDR3 DNA reads TGCGCCAGCAGCCGAGGACAGTCGACGGGAGAGCAGTACTTC. Amino acids: CASSRGQSTGEQYF.

Many counts were recorded for this clonotype. The V call is TRBV18, the J call TRBJ1-2, with 8 bases that match TRBD1. The ends lost 1 base at V and 6 bases at J; junction bases unmatched: 10. CDR3 length: 16 amino acids. CDR1 and CDR2 (germline): KGHSH, LQKENI. The CDR3 DNA reads as TGTGCCAGCTCACCACAACAGGGGGTTGAGATGGATGGCTACACCTTC. Translated: CASSPQQGVEMDGYTF.

The chain couples TRBV20-1 to TRBJ2-7; 13 bases are shared with TRBD2. Germline V gives CDR1 DFQATT, CDR2 SNEGSKA (reference sequence). V dropped 0 bases and J dropped 6; count of bases not matched to a gene: 5. CDR3 length: 15 residues. In DNA form, the CDR3 reads TGCAGTGCTAGAGAGCTACTAGCGGGAGGGCTCGAGCAGTACTTC. This codes for CSARELLAGGLEQYF.

This chain joins TRBV20-1 and TRBJ2-3; D gene uncertain. CDR3 size: 16 residues. Per the germline V gene, CDR1 is DFQATT and CDR2 is SNEGSKA (reference sequence). V dropped 2 bases and J dropped 0 bases, with 15 bases sitting between them. The CDR3 loop is CSARKIGSWSTDTQYF. The DNA for the CDR3 is TGCAGTGCTAGAAAAATTGGTAGCTGGAGCACAGATACGCAGTATTTT.

There are a few counts of this clonotype. A read error may be the cause here, since a much bigger clone is one base away. J is TRBJ1-4 and V is TRBV11-1; 7 bases match TRBD1. Germline V gene lookup returns CDR1 SGHAT and CDR2 FQDESV (reference sequence). This CDR3 has 14 amino acids. The trim removed 5 bases at V and 7 bases at J, leaving 7 bases unmatched. Here the CDR3 DNA reads TGTGCCAGCAGCCGTCGACAGGGTGGTGAAAAACTGTTTTTT. Residues: CASSRRQGGEKLFF.

This clonotype was seen a few times. V and J are TRBV28 and TRBJ2-1, with D unclear. The CDR3 is made up of 14 amino acids. Germline-derived CDR1 and CDR2 are MDHEN and SYDVKM. V lost 6 bases and J 6 bases, leaving 15 bases between the germline ends. In DNA form, the CDR3 reads TGTGCCAGCAGCCCCTACTCAGAGTCCAATGAGCAGTTCTTC. Translated: CASSPYSESNEQFF.

V usage is TRBV4-3 and J usage is TRBJ2-6; D remains ambiguous. Trimming removed 3 bases at V and 0 bases at J, with 6 bases between. The V gene's germline CDR1 is LGHNA and CDR2 YSLEER. The length of the CDR3 is 15 residues. CDR3 in amino acids: CASSQASSGANVLTF. As DNA, the CDR3 is TGCGCCAGCAGCCAGGCTAGCTCTGGGGCCAACGTCCTGACTTTC.

This clonotype was picked up many times. This chain uses TRBV7-9 with TRBJ1-1, with TRBD1 matching 7 bases. Trimming cost V 4 bases and J 2 bases; bases outside gene matches: 7. CDR3 size: 15 residues. Germline CDR1 reads SEHNR; CDR2 reads FQNEAQ (reference sequence). CDR3 sequence: CASSSGGQENTEAFF. CDR3 DNA sequence: TGTGCCAGCAGCTCAGGCGGACAGGAAAACACTGAAGCTTTCTTT.

This clonotype was detected once. Written as DNA, the CDR3 is TGTGCCAGCAGCAACAGTCCCGGGACTAGCGGTTCTATTTCCTACGAGCAGTACTTC. Residues: CASSNSPGTSGSISYEQYF. The chain links TRBV28 to TRBJ2-7; 11 bases line up with TRBD2. The V segment lost 6 bases and the J segment 1 base; nucleotides outside the gene matches: 17. Germline CDR1 reads MDHEN; CDR2 reads SYDVKM. The CDR3 runs 19 residues.

This chain joins TRBV19 and TRBJ1-2; 9 bases are a match to TRBD1. CDR3 length equals 14 residues. Trimming cost V 6 bases and J 4 bases; bases outside gene matches: 6. CDR1 LNHDA and CDR2 SQIVND come from the germline V gene (reference sequence). The CDR3 reads CASSNRGLFYGYTF. The CDR3 nucleotides read TGTGCCAGTAGCAACAGGGGGCTGTTCTATGGCTACACCTTC.

V and J are TRBV15 and TRBJ2-7; no clear D gene. Germline V gives CDR1 LNHNV, CDR2 YYDKDF (reference sequence). The CDR3 sequence is 14 residues long. V dropped 1 base and J dropped 0 bases, with 7 bases sitting between them. This CDR3 is CATSRVGYSYEQYF. The CDR3 DNA reads TGTGCCACCAGCAGAGTTGGCTACTCCTACGAGCAGTACTTC.

This clonotype came up a few times. This rearrangement joins TRBV7-9 to TRBJ2-7; D might be TRBD1 (6 bases). This CDR3 has 13 amino acids. Germline CDR1 is SEHNR and CDR2 is FQNEAQ (reference sequence). V lost 7 bases and J lost 2, with 12 bases in between. This CDR3 reads CASTPGTTYEQYF. In DNA form, the CDR3 reads TGTGCCAGCACACCCGGGACAACCTACGAGCAGTACTTC.

The J gene is TRBJ1-3, the V gene TRBV27; D ambiguous. V was cut by 2 bases and J by 0 bases, with 11 bases left in between. From germline, CDR1 is MNHEY and CDR2 SMNVEV (reference sequence). This CDR3 comprises 16 residues. DNA of the CDR3: TGTGCCAGCAGTTTAAGGGCAGCGAGCTCTGGAAACACCATATATTTT. Protein: CASSLRAASSGNTIYF.

This clonotype was recorded many times. The chain recombines TRBV12-3 or TRBV12-4 with TRBJ1-1, with D unresolved. CDR3 length: 17 residues. Trimming shortened V by 0 bases and J by 0 bases, and 14 bases separated the two germline ends. The CDR3 loop reads CASSLAPLVTMNTEAFF. The CDR3, as DNA: TGTGCCAGCAGTTTAGCCCCCCTAGTAACTATGAACACTGAAGCTTTCTTT.